Listed here are 27 T cell receptor beta chains from one sample, sequenced in a study of blood T cells in healthy people across ages. Sample-barcoded 5' priming and a J-beta primer mix drove a second PCR of roughly 6 to 12 cycles. TCRdb reprocessed the 5' RACE reads via MiXCR and lists one record per CDR3 protein. The sample has around 870,000 distinct CDR3 sequences; more than 25% are singletons. What was sequenced was blood. The receptors were sampled from a woman of 80 years or more in good health.

About this clonotype itself: A much bigger clone sits one base away, suggesting this may be a read error. This chain links TRBV7-9 with TRBJ1-1; D might be TRBD1 (5 bases). CDR3 size: 13 residues. Germline loops: CDR1 SEHNR, CDR2 FQNEAQ (reference sequence). V was cut by 4 bases and J by 8 bases, with 14 bases left in between. This chain's CDR3 is CASSCGKSGEAFF. CDR3 sequence (DNA): TGTGCCAGCAGCTGTGGGAAGTCAGGGGAAGCTTTCTTT.

The sample holds one count of this clonotype. One base away lies a much larger clone, so this may be a sequencing read error. V is TRBV20-1 and J is TRBJ1-2, with unresolved D. This CDR3 contains 13 residues. Looked up from germline, CDR1 is DFQATT and CDR2 is SNEGSKA (reference sequence). Trimming left V 0 bases short and J 5 bases short, with 10 bases between. CDR3 DNA: TGCAGTGCTAGAGAGAACAAGCGGTATGGCTACACCTTC. Protein: CSARENKRYGYTF.

Ten or more counts support this clonotype. V and J are TRBV4-1 and TRBJ2-3, with 8 positions matching TRBD2. CDR3 length equals 19 residues. Losses at the gene ends were 0 bases for V and 2 bases for J; bases not matched to a gene: 13. Germline V gene sequence: CDR1 MGHRA, CDR2 YSYEKL. As DNA, the CDR3 is TGCGCCAGCAGCCAAGATCGAGGGAGTCGAGCGGGGGACACAGATACGCAGTATTTT. Protein: CASSQDRGSRAGDTDTQYF.

This clonotype occurred many times. The chain employs TRBV5-1 and TRBJ2-5; D may be TRBD2 (5 bases). Deletions cut 6 bases from V and 7 bases from J, with 16 bases between. CDR1 and CDR2 (germline): SGHRS, YFSETQ. The CDR3 length is 13 residues. The CDR3 DNA sequence: TGCGCCAGCACCTATACCCTCCGGGGGACCCAGTACTTC. It translates to CASTYTLRGTQYF.

The chain links TRBV7-2 to TRBJ1-5, with 12 bases identical to TRBD1. Per the germline V gene, CDR1 is SGHTA and CDR2 is FQGNSA. This CDR3 spans 19 amino acids. With V trimmed by 2 bases and J by 1 base, 9 bases remained unmatched. CDR3 region: CASSLLGTGGSISNQPQHF. The CDR3 nucleotides read TGTGCCAGCAGCTTACTAGGGACAGGGGGCTCAATAAGCAATCAGCCCCAGCATTTT.

The CDR3 loop reads CASSVGLAGTGGTDTQYF. The CDR3 bases are TGTGCCAGCAGCGTGGGACTAGCGGGGACCGGGGGGACAGATACGCAGTATTTT. The chain employs TRBV11-2 and TRBJ2-3; 13 bases line up with TRBD2. The junction had 11 bases not matched to a gene; V was cut back by 5 bases and J by 3 bases. The CDR3 has 18 residues. CDR1 and CDR2 from the germline V gene are SGHAT and FQNNGV.

The chain uses TRBV20-1 and TRBJ2-7, with D possibly called TRBD1 or TRBD2 (5 bases each). Gene TRBJ2-5 matches the end of the DNA better, so the J call may be wrong. The CDR3 extends over 16 amino acids. CDR1 is DFQATT and CDR2 is SNEGSKA in the germline V gene (reference sequence). The CDR3, as DNA: TGCAGTGCTAGAGATTCTCTCGGGGCCTACAAAGAGACCCAGTACTTC. Translating it yields CSARDSLGAYKETQYF.

About this clonotype: Since a much larger clone is just one base distant, this may be a read error. For the CDR3, the DNA is TGCGGTGCCATTACAGGGGGTAACTATGGCTACACCTTC. It codes for CGAITGGNYGYTF. The chain has TRBV20-1 and TRBJ1-2; 8 bases are a match to TRBD1. This CDR3 comprises 13 residues. Per the germline V gene, CDR1 is DFQATT and CDR2 is SNEGSKA (reference sequence).

The rearrangement links TRBV29-1 to TRBJ2-7; D is perhaps TRBD2 (5 bases). The CDR3 spans 12 residues. V was pared by 7 bases and J by 7 bases, with 17 bases between. CDR1 and CDR2 (germline): SQVTM, ANQGSEA. The CDR3 bases are TGCAGCGCAACTAGTCCTTTGAATGAGCAGTACTTC. This sequence encodes CSATSPLNEQYF.

Details on this clonotype: A single base separates this from a much larger clone, so it may be a read error. The J gene is TRBJ2-1, the V gene TRBV6-2 or TRBV6-3, with 9 bases that match TRBD2. V was pared by 1 base and J by 13 bases, with 17 bases of the junction left unmatched. The CDR3 loop spans 17 amino acids. Germline V gene sequence: CDR1 MNHEY, CDR2 SVGEGT. As DNA, the CDR3 is TGTGCCAGCAGTTACTGGGGAAGCGACAACAGCGGGGGGACCCAGTTCTTC. It translates to CASSYWGSDNSGGTQFF.

This clonotype occurred many times. The genes are TRBV6-2 or TRBV6-3 and TRBJ2-7; D is undetermined. The germline V and J ends were trimmed by 6 bases and 0 bases, with 12 bases remaining between them. CDR1 MNHEY and CDR2 SVGEGT come from the germline V gene. The CDR3 length is 14 residues. The CDR3 is CASSRATRSYEQYF. CDR3 nucleotides: TGTGCCAGCAGCCGCGCTACCCGCTCCTACGAGCAGTACTTC.

This clonotype was found a few times. The chain links TRBV6-5 to TRBJ1-1; D unresolved. Trimming removed 8 bases at V and 1 base at J, with 5 bases between. The germline CDR1 and CDR2 sequences are MNHEY and SVGAGI. The CDR3 is 11 residues long. The CDR3 region is CASFQNTEAFF. The CDR3 nucleotides are TGTGCCAGCTTTCAGAACACTGAAGCTTTCTTT.

A few counts support this clonotype. Just one base apart from a much larger clone, this may be a read error. This rearrangement joins TRBV7-2 to TRBJ2-7, with 9 bases lining up with TRBD1. CDR1 SGHTA and CDR2 FQGNSA come from the germline V gene. This CDR3 contains 15 residues. CDR3 DNA sequence: TGTGCCGGCAGCTCGAGGGGACAGGGTTCCTACGAGCAGTACTTC. It specifies CAGSSRGQGSYEQYF.

Concerning this clonotype: Just one base apart from a much larger clone, this may be a read error. V and J are TRBV7-2 and TRBJ1-1, with no clear D. This CDR3 comprises 13 residues. Trimming cost V 1 base and J 7 bases, with 10 bases left between them. The germline CDR1 and CDR2 sequences are SGHTA and FQGNSA. The CDR3 is CASSLGPCFEAFF. In DNA, the CDR3 is TGTGCCAGCAGCTTAGGGCCCTGCTTTGAAGCTTTCTTT.

The sample holds many counts of this clonotype. This chain joins TRBV12-3 or TRBV12-4 and TRBJ1-4; TRBD1 agrees at 7 bases. Germline trimming cut 5 bases from V and 0 bases from J; bases unmatched to any gene: 6. The CDR3 has 16 amino acids. This chain's CDR3 is CASSPRDRSTNEKLFF. The CDR3 nucleotides read TGTGCCAGCAGTCCCAGGGACAGATCAACTAATGAAAAACTGTTTTTT.

This clonotype has a count of ten or more. The chain couples TRBV11-2 to TRBJ2-7; TRBD1 agrees at 9 bases. The junction had 7 bases not matched to a gene; V was cut back by 1 base and J by 3 bases. The CDR3 consists of 16 residues. Germline V gene lookup returns CDR1 SGHAT and CDR2 FQNNGV. CDR3 sequence (DNA): TGTGCCAGCAGCTTAGGGGGGACAGGGACCCGCTACGAGCAGTACTTC. This sequence encodes CASSLGGTGTRYEQYF.

Of note for this clonotype: This may arise from a read error, as a much more abundant clone is one base away. The chain has TRBV5-1 and TRBJ2-6; D is unresolved. The CDR3 has 17 amino acids. Trimming cost V 6 bases and J 0 bases, with 16 bases left between them. CDR1 and CDR2 from the germline V gene are SGHRS and YFSETQ. The CDR3 reads CASNPTDTSSGANVLTF. DNA of the CDR3: TGCGCCAGCAACCCTACCGACACCAGCTCTGGGGCCAACGTCCTGACTTTC.

Of note for this clonotype: One junction end disagrees with the germline gene, perhaps due to a read error. V is TRBV7-6 and J is TRBJ2-5, with 8 bases lining up with TRBD2. Germline V gene lookup returns CDR1 SGHVS and CDR2 FNYEAQ. The CDR3 is 15 amino acids. The CDR3 nucleotides read TGTGCCAGCACTACTGGCGGGGGGCCGAGAGAGACCCGGTACTTC. Protein: CASTTGGGPRETRYF.

Only a few counts were recorded for this clonotype. One base away lies a much larger clone, so this may be a sequencing read error. V and J are TRBV6-5 and TRBJ2-5; no definite D call. This CDR3 has 16 residues. Germline assignment: CDR1 MNHEY and CDR2 SVGAGI. Trimming removed 2 bases at V and 11 bases at J, with 24 bases between. This CDR3 is CASSYASARKGNEQYF. The DNA for the CDR3 is TGTGCCAGCAGTTACGCGTCAGCCCGAAAGGGCAATGAGCAGTACTTC.

This clonotype occurred a few times. The J gene is TRBJ2-5, the V gene TRBV15, with TRBD1 as a possible D gene (6 bases). The CDR3 extends over 15 amino acids. V lost 2 bases, J lost 5 bases, and 15 bases lay in between. Germline assignment: CDR1 LNHNV and CDR2 YYDKDF (reference sequence). DNA of the CDR3: TGTGCCACCAGCAGACCTATTACAGGGTTTGAGACCCAGTACTTC. Translating it yields CATSRPITGFETQYF.

This clonotype was recorded once. An end of the junction differs from the germline gene, which may be a read error. J is TRBJ1-4 and V is TRBV7-7; no reliable D call. Germline CDR1 SSHAT, CDR2 FNYEAQ (reference sequence). The CDR3 is 15 amino acids. DNA for the CDR3: TGTGCTAGCAGCCAGTGGGGAGTTTTGGGTGAAAAACTGTTTTTT. As protein: CASSQWGVLGEKLFF. Combining the CDR3 with reference TRBV7-7 and TRBJ1-4 gives the whole variable domain GAGVSQSPRYKVTKRGQDVTLRCDPISSHATLYWYQQALGQGPEFLTYFNYEAQPDKSGLPSDRFSAERPEGSISTLTIQRTEQRDSAMYRCASSQWGVLGEKLFFGSGTQLSVL.

CDR3 sequence reads: CASNADWGSRPKETQYF. The CDR3 DNA reads as TGTGCCAGTAACGCCGATTGGGGTAGCCGCCCCAAAGAGACCCAGTACTTC. The chain combines TRBV7-2 with TRBJ2-5; D not certain. The CDR3 has 17 residues. V gave up 9 bases and J gave up 3 bases, with 26 bases separating them. Germline-derived CDR1 and CDR2 are SGHTA and FQGNSA.

This clonotype was found many times. The chain links TRBV7-2 to TRBJ2-7; TRBD2 might be the D (6 bases). The CDR3 totals 16 residues. V dropped 0 bases and J dropped 4 bases, with 16 bases sitting between them. Germline V gene data show CDR1 as SGHTA and CDR2 as FQGNSA. The CDR3 loop reads CASSLAIGAGKYEQYF. The CDR3 DNA follows: TGTGCCAGCAGCTTAGCCATCGGGGCGGGGAAGTACGAGCAGTACTTC.

This clonotype was recorded a few times. The CDR3: CAAVGSPNTEAFF. The CDR3, as DNA: TGTGCCGCGGTGGGGAGCCCGAACACTGAAGCTTTCTTT. The chain employs TRBV28 and TRBJ1-1, with no clear D. V lost 11 bases, J lost 1 base, and 14 bases lay in between. The germline V gene has CDR1 MDHEN and CDR2 SYDVKM. There are 13 residues in the CDR3.

About this clonotype itself: This may stem from a read error, because a much larger clone lies one nucleotide away. The chain carries TRBV20-1 and TRBJ2-1; no definite D call. Germline CDR1 is DFQATT and CDR2 is SNEGSKA (reference sequence). CDR3 size: 16 residues. Between the trimmed V and J ends, which lost 0 bases and 1 base, there was a span of 13 bases. Here the CDR3 DNA reads TGCAGTGCTAGAGACTCCGGCGCCGCATCCTACAATGAGCAGTTCTTC. Its protein is CSARDSGAASYNEQFF.

Many counts were recorded for this clonotype. The gene calls are TRBV6-6 and TRBJ1-2; unclear D gene. The germline V and J ends were trimmed by 0 bases and 6 bases, with 14 bases remaining between them. The CDR3 extends over 15 amino acids. Looked up from germline, CDR1 is MNHNY and CDR2 is SVGAGI (reference sequence). The CDR3 DNA sequence: TGTGCCAGCAGTTACTCGGGGTTGGGAGAGGATGGCTACACCTTC. Its translation: CASSYSGLGEDGYTF.

This clonotype was observed a few times. The J gene is TRBJ1-6, the V gene TRBV24-1; D is unclear. Germline values: CDR1 KGHDR, CDR2 SFDVKD. Between the trimmed V and J ends, which lost 10 bases and 3 bases, there was a span of 9 bases. The CDR3 loop spans 13 amino acids. DNA for the CDR3: TGTGCCACGCAACCAGGCTATAATTCACCCCTCCACTTT. Encoded protein: CATQPGYNSPLHF.